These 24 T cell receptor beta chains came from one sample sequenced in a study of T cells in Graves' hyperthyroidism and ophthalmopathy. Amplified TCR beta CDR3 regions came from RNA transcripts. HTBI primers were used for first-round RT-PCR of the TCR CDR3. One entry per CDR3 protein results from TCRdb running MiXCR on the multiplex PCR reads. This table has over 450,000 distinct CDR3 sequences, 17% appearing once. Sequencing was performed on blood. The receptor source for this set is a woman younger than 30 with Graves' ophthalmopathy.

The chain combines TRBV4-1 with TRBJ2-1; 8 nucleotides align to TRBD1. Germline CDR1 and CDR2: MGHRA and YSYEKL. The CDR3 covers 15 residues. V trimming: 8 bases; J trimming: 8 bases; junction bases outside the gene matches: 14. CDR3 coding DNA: TGCGCCAGCCGCCCCTCACAGGGGGGCACGGATGAGCAGTTCTTC. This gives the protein CASRPSQGGTDEQFF.

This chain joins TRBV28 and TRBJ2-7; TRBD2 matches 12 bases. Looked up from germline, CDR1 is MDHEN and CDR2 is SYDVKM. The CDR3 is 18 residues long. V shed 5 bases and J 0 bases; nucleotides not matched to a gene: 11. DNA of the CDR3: TGTGCCAGCAGTGCCGGGACTAGCGGGCTTAAAAGCTCCTACGAGCAGTACTTC. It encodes CASSAGTSGLKSSYEQYF.

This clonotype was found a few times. In DNA, the CDR3 is TGTGCCAGCAGCCCGCGGACAGGGGGCAACGGGGAGCTGTTTTTT. It specifies CASSPRTGGNGELFF. The V and J genes are TRBV11-3 and TRBJ2-2, with 11 positions matching TRBD1. CDR3 length: 15 residues. CDR1 SGHNT and CDR2 YENEEA come from the germline V gene. V dropped 5 bases and J dropped 7; count of bases not matched to a gene: 6.

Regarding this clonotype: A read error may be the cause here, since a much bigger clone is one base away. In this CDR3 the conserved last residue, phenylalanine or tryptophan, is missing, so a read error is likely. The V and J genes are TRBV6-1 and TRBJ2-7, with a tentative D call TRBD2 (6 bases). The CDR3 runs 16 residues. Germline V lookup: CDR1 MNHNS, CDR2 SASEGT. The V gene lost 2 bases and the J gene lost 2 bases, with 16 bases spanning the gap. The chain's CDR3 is CASSEIVGRPTYEQYL. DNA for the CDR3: TGTGCCAGCAGTGAAATCGTAGGGAGGCCGACCTACGAGCAGTACCTC.

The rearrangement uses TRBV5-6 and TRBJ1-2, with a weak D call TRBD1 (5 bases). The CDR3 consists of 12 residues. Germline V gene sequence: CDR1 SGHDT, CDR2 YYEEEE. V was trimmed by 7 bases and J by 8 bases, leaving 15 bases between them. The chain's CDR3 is CASGTRVEGYTF. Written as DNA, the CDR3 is TGTGCCAGCGGGACCCGGGTGGAGGGCTACACCTTC. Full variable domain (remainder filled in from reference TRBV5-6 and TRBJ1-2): DAGVTQSPTHLIKTRGQQVTLRCSPKSGHDTVSWYQQALGQGPQFIFQYYEEEERQRGNFPDRFSGHQFPNYSSELNVNALLLGDSALYLCASGTRVEGYTFGSGTRLTVV.

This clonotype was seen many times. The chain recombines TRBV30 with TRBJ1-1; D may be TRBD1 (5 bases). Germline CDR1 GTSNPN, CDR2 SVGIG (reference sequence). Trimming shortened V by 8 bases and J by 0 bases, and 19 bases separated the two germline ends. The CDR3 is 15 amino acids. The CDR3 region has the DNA TGTGCCGGGTCTGGGGGAGACAATATGAACACTGAAGCTTTCTTT. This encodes CAGSGGDNMNTEAFF. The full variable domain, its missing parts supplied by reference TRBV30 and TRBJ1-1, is SQTIHQWPATLVQPVGSPLSLECTVEGTSNPNLYWYRQAAGRGLQLLFYSVGIGQISSEVPQNLSASRPQDRQFILSSKKLLLSDSGFYLCAGSGGDNMNTEAFFGQGTRLTVV.

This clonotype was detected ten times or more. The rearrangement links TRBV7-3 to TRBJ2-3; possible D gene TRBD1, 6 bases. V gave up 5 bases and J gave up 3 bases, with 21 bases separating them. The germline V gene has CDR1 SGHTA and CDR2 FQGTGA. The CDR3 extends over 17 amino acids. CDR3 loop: CASSPISRTDGTDTQYF. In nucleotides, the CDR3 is TGTGCCAGCAGCCCCATCTCCCGGACAGATGGGACAGATACGCAGTATTTT. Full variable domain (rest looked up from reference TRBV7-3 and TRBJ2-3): GAGVSQTPSNKVTEKGKYVELRCDPISGHTALYWYRQSLGQGPEFLIYFQGTGAADDSGLPNDRFFAVRPEGSVSTLKIQRTERGDSAVYLCASSPISRTDGTDTQYFGPGTRLTVL.

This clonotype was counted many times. CDR3 DNA sequence: TGTGCCAGCTCACCACAGGCAGGGTGGGGGAACACTGAAGCTTTCTTT. Translated, it gives CASSPQAGWGNTEAFF. The chain is built from TRBV18 and TRBJ1-1; tentative D call: TRBD1 (5 bases). Trimming shortened V by 1 base and J by 1 base, and 13 bases separated the two germline ends. The CDR3 has 16 residues. Germline V gene sequence: CDR1 KGHSH, CDR2 LQKENI.

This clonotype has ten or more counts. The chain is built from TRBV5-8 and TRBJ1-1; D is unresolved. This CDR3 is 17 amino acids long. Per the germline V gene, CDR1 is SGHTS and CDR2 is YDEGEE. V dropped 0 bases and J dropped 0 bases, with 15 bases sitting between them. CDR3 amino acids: CASSLAMGSSLNTEAFF. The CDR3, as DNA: TGTGCCAGCAGCTTGGCCATGGGGTCAAGCCTGAACACTGAAGCTTTCTTT. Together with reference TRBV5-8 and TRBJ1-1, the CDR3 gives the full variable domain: EAGVTQSPTHLIKTRGQQATLRCSPISGHTSVYWYQQALGLGLQFLLWYDEGEERNRGNFPPRFSGRQFPNYSSELNVNALELEDSALYLCASSLAMGSSLNTEAFFGQGTRLTVV.

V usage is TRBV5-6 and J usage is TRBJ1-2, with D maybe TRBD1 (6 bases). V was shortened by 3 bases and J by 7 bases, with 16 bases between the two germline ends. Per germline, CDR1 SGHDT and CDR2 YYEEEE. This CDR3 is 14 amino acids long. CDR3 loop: CASSSTVQGTGYTF. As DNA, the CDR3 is TGTGCCAGCAGCTCGACGGTACAGGGCACTGGCTACACCTTC.

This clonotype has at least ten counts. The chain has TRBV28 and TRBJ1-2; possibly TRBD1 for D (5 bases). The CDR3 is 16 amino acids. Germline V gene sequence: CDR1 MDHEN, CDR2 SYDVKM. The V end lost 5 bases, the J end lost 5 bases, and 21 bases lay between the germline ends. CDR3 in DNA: TGTGCCAGCAGTGAGAACCGTAGGGGAGGAGGGTATGGCTACACCTTC. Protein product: CASSENRRGGGYGYTF.

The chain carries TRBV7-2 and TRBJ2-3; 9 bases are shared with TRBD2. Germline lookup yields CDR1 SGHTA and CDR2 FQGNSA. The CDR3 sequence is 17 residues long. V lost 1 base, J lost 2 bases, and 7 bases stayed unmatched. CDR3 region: CASSLVLRGRDTDTQYF. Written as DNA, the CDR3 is TGTGCCAGCAGCTTAGTCCTGCGCGGGAGGGACACAGATACGCAGTATTTT.

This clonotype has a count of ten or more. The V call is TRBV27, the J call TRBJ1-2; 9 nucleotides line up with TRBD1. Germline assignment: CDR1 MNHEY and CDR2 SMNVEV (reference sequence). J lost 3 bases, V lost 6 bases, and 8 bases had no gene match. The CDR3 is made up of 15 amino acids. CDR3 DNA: TGTGCCAGCAGACCCACAGGGGGCTTTGACTATGGCTACACCTTC. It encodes CASRPTGGFDYGYTF.

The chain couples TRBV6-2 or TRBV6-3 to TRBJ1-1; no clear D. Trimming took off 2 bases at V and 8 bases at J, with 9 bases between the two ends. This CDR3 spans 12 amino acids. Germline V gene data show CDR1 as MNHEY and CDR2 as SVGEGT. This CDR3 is CASSYGQKEAFF. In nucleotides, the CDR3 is TGTGCCAGCAGTTACGGCCAGAAAGAAGCTTTCTTT.

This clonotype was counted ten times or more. CDR3 sequence reads: CASSPQHNMEQYF. The CDR3 bases are TGTGCCAGCTCACCACAACACAACATGGAGCAGTACTTC. V and J are TRBV18 and TRBJ2-7; D gene ambiguous. Trimming cost V 1 base and J 7 bases, with 11 bases left between them. CDR1 is KGHSH, CDR2 LQKENI, per germline. The CDR3 has 13 residues. The variable domain in full, with the rest retrieved from reference TRBV18 and TRBJ2-7, is NAGVMQNPRHLVRRRGQEARLRCSPMKGHSHVYWYRQLPEEGLKFMVYLQKENIIDESGMPKERFSAEFPKEGPSILRIQQVVRGDSAAYFCASSPQHNMEQYFGPGTRLTVT.

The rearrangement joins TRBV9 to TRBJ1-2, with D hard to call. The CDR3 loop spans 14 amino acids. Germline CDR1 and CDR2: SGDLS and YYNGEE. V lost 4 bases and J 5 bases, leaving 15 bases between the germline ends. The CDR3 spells CASSPYPAGYGYTF. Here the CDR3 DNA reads TGTGCCAGCAGCCCGTACCCCGCTGGGTATGGCTACACCTTC.

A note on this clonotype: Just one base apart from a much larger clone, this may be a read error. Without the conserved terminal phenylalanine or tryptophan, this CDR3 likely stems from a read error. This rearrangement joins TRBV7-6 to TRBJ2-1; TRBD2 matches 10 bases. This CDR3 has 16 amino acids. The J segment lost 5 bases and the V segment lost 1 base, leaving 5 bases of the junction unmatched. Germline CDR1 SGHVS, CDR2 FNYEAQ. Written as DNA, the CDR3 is TGTGCCAGCAGCTTAGAGAGGGGACTAGCGAACAATGAGCAGTTCCTC. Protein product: CASSLERGLANNEQFL.

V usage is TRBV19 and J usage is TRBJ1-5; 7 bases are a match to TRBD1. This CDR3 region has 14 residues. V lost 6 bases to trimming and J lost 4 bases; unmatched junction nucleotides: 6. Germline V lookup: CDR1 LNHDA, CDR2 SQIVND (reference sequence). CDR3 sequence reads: CASRQTGLNQPQHF. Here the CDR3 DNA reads TGTGCCAGTAGGCAGACAGGGCTTAATCAGCCCCAGCATTTT.

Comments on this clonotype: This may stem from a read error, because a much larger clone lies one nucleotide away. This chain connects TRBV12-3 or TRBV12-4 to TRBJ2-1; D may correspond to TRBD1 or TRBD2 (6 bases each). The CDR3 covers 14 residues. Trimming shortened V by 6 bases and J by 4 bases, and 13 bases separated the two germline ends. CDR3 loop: CASSRGQLYNEQFF. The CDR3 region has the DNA TGTGCCAGCAGCCGGGGGCAACTTTACAATGAGCAGTTCTTC.

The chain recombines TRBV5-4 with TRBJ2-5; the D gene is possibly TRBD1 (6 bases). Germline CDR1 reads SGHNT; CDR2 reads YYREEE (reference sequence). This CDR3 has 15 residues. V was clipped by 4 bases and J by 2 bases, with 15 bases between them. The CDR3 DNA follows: TGTGCCAGCAGCCCCAGGGGCGCCTTACAAGAGACCCAGTACTTC. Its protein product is CASSPRGALQETQYF.

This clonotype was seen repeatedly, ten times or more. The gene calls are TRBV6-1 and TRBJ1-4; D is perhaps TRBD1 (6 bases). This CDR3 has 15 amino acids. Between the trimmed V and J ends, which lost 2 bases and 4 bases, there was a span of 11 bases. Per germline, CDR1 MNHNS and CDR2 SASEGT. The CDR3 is CASSERGAYNEKLFF. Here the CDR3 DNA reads TGTGCCAGCAGTGAACGGGGGGCATATAATGAAAAACTGTTTTTT.

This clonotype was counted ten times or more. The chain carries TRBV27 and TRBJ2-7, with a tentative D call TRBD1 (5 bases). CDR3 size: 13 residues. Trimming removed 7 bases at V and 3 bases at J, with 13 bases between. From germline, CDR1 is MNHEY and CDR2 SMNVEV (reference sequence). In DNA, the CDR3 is TGTGCCAGCACTCGGCAGGGCCTCTACGAGCAGTACTTC. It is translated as CASTRQGLYEQYF.

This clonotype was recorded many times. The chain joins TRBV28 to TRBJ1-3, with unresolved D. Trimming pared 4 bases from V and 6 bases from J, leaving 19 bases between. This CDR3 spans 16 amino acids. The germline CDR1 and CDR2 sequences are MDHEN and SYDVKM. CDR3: CASSSWNAAEKNTIYF. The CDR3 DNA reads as TGTGCCAGCAGTTCCTGGAACGCGGCTGAAAAAAACACCATATATTTT.

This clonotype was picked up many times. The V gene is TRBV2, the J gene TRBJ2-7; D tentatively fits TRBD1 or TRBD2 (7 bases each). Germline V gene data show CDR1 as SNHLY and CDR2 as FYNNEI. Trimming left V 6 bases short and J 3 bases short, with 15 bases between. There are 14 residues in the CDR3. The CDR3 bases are TGTGCCAGCAGAGCGGGACAGCAAAACTACGAGCAGTACTTC. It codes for CASRAGQQNYEQYF.